A selection of T cell receptor beta chains follows, all from one sample in a study of blood T cell repertoires in COVID-19. Here immunoSEQ multiplex PCR was the method, and the copy in TCRdb shows in-frame clones only, minus some. The table includes around 260,000 clones, 87% detected once. The sequencing sample was made of peripheral blood. The receptors shown here come from a woman between 45 and 60 years old with acute or convalescent COVID-19. Each CDR3 is given with its conserved first and last residue. D genes are given only for firm matches. Rows give clone size only sometimes, using once, few, many, or a class for an expanded clone.

clone_size	v_call	j_call	d_call	cdr3_aa	cdr3_nt
-	TRBV4-1	TRBJ2-3	TRBD2	CASSQIAGGPTDTQYF	TGCGCCAGCAGCCAGATAGCGGGAGGGCCCACAGATACGCAGTATTTT
-	TRBV6-5	TRBJ2-1	TRBD2	CASSRTSGAYNEQFF	TGTGCCAGCAGCCGGACTAGCGGAGCCTACAATGAGCAGTTCTTC
-	TRBV6-5	TRBJ2-3	TRBD1	CASRQGRDTQYF	TGTGCCAGCAGACAGGGGCGGGATACGCAGTATTTT
-	TRBV28	TRBJ2-1	TRBD2	CASSLAGGPLNEQFF	TGTGCCAGCAGCCTAGCGGGAGGGCCGTTAAATGAGCAGTTCTTC
-	TRBV6-5	TRBJ1-4	TRBD1	CASSYWGGTGDEKLFF	TGTGCCAGCAGTTACTGGGGTGGGACAGGGGATGAAAAACTGTTTTTT
-	TRBV4-1	TRBJ1-5	-	CASSQDQAINQPQHF	TGCGCCAGCAGCCAAGATCAAGCGATCAATCAGCCCCAGCATTTT
-	TRBV27	TRBJ2-3	-	CASSIGLATDTQYF	TGTGCCAGCAGCATTGGTCTTGCGACAGATACGCAGTATTTT
-	TRBV6-2/TRBV6-3	TRBJ1-2	TRBD1	CASSYERTGGYGYTF	TGTGCCAGCAGTTACGAAAGGACAGGGGGATACGGCTACACCTTC
-	TRBV7-2	TRBJ2-3	TRBD2	CASSQSWREADTQYF	TGTGCCAGCAGCCAGTCGTGGCGGGAGGCAGATACGCAGTATTTT
-	TRBV19	TRBJ2-7	-	CATSHAGDYEQYF	TGTGCCACGTCACATGCAGGGGACTACGAGCAGTACTTC
-	TRBV6-1	TRBJ2-1	-	CASSERAAEQFF	TGTGCCAGCAGTGAGCGGGCGGCTGAGCAGTTCTTC
-	TRBV29-1	TRBJ2-5	-	CSVEGGAEETQYF	TGCAGCGTTGAAGGGGGAGCCGAAGAGACCCAGTACTTC
-	TRBV29-1	TRBJ2-5	-	CSVEPQGLETQYF	TGCAGCGTTGAGCCCCAGGGGTTAGAGACCCAGTACTTC
-	TRBV6-5	TRBJ1-5	TRBD1	CASGTATYSNQPQHF	TGTGCCAGCGGGACAGCGACCTATAGCAATCAGCCCCAGCATTTT
-	TRBV7-2	TRBJ1-5	TRBD1	CASSLNPTGSGEAQHF	TGTGCCAGCAGCTTAAATCCGACAGGGTCGGGTGAGGCCCAGCATTTT
once	TRBV7-3	TRBJ1-5	-	CASSSNTGQPQHF	TGTGCCAGCAGCTCAAACACGGGACAGCCCCAGCATTTT
-	TRBV11-2	TRBJ2-5	-	CASSLDSLQETQYF	TGTGCCAGCAGCCTGGACAGCCTCCAAGAGACCCAGTACTTC
-	TRBV18	TRBJ2-2	-	CASQGPNTGELFF	TGTGCCAGCCAGGGGCCGAACACCGGGGAGCTGTTTTTT